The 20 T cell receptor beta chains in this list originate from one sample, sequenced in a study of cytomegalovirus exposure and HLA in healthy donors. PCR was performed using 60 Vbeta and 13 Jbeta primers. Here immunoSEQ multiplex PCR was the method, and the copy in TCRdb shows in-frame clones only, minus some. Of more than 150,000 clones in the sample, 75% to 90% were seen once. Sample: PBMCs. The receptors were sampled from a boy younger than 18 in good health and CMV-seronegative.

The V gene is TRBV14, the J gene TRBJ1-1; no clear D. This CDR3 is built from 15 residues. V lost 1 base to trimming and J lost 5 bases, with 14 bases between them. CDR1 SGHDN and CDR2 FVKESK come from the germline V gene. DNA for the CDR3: TGTGCCAGCAGCCAAGTAGGCCCCGGAGGGACTGAAGCTTTCTTT. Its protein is CASSQVGPGGTEAFF.

CDR3 loop: CASSGLPGLSGSGNTIYF. The CDR3 DNA reads TGTGCCAGCAGCGGGTTACCGGGACTTTCCGGCTCTGGAAACACCATATATTTT. This chain joins TRBV9 and TRBJ1-3; D is perhaps TRBD1 (5 bases). CDR1 and CDR2 from the germline V gene are SGDLS and YYNGEE. Between the trimmed V and J ends, which lost 3 bases and 0 bases, there was a span of 19 bases. The CDR3 spans 18 residues.

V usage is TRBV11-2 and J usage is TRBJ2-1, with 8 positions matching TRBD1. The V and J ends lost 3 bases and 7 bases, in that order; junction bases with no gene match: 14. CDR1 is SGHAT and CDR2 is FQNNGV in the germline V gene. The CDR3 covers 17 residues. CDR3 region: CASSFNTGTGSGNEQFF. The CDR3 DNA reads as TGTGCCAGCAGCTTTAATACTGGGACAGGATCCGGTAATGAGCAGTTCTTC.

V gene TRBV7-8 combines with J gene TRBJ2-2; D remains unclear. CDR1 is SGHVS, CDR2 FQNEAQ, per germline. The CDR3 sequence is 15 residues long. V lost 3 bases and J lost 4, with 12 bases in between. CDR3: CASSLGQTPTGELFF. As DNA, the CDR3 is TGTGCCAGCAGCTTGGGCCAGACCCCCACCGGGGAGCTGTTTTTT. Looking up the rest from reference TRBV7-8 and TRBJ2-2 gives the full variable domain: GAGVSQSPRYKVAKRGQDVALRCDPISGHVSLFWYQQALGQGPEFLTYFQNEAQLDKSGLPSDRFFAERPEGSVSTLKIQRTQQEDSAVYLCASSLGQTPTGELFFGEGSRLTVL.

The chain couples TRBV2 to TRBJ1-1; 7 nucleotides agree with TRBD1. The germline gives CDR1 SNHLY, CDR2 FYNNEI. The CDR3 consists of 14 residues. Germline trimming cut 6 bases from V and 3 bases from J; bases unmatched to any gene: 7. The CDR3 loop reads CASRKRTGDTEAFF. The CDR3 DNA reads TGTGCCAGCAGAAAAAGGACAGGAGACACTGAAGCTTTCTTT.

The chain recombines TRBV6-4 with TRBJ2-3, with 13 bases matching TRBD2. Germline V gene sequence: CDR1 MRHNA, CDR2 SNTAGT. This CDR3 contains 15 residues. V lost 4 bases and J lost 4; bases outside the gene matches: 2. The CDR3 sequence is CASSGTSGGPDTQYF. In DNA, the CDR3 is TGTGCCAGCAGTGGGACTAGCGGGGGTCCAGATACGCAGTATTTT.

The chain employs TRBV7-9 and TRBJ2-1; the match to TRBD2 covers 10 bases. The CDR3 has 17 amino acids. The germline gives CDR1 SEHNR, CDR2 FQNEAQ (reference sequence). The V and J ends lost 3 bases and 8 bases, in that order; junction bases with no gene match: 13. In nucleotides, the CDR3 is TGTGCCAGCAGCTTGACTCGCAGCGGGAGGGCCGAAGATGAGCAGTTCTTC. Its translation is CASSLTRSGRAEDEQFF.

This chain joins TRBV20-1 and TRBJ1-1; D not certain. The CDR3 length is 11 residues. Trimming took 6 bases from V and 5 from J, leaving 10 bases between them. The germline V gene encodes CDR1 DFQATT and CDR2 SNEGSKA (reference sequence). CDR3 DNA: TGCAGTGCCGGAGGGCGGACTGAAGCTTTCTTT. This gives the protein CSAGGRTEAFF.

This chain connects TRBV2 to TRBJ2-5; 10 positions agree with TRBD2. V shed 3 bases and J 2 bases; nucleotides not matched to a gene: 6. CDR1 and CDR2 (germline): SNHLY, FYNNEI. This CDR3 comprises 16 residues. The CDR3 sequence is CASSEGIAGGQETQYF. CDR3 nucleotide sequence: TGTGCCAGCAGTGAGGGGATAGCGGGGGGACAAGAGACCCAGTACTTC.

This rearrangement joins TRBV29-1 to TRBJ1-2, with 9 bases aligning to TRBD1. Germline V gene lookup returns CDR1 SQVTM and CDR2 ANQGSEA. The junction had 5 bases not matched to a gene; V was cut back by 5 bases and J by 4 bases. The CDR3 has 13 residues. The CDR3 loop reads CSVIGTGSYGYTF. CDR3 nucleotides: TGCAGCGTTATCGGGACAGGGAGCTATGGCTACACCTTC.

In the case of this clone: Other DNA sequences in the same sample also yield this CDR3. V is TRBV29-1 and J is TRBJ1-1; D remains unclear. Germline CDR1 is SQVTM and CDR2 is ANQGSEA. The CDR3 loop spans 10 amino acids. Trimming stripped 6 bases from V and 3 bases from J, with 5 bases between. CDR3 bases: TGCAGCGTCTTAGACACTGAAGCTTTCTTT. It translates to CSVLDTEAFF. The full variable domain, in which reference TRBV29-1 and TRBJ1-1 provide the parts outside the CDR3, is SAVISQKPSRDICQRGTSLTIQCQVDSQVTMMFWYRQQPGQSLTLIATANQGSEATYESGFVIDKFPISRPNLTFSTLTVSNMSPEDSSIYLCSVLDTEAFFGQGTRLTVV.

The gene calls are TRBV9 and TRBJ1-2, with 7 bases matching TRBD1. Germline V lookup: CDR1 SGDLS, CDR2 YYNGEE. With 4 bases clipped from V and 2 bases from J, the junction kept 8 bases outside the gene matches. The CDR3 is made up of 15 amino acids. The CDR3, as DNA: TGTGCCAGCAGCACGGGGACAGCGAGAAACTATGGCTACACCTTC. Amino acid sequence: CASSTGTARNYGYTF.

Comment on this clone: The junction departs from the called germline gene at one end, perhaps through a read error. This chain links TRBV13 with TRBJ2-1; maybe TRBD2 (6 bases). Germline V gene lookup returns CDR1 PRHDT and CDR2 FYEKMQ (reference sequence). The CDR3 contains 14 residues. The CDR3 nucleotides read TGTGTCAGCAGCTACCAGGGACTTGACAATGAGCAGTTCTTC. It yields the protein CVSSYQGLDNEQFF.

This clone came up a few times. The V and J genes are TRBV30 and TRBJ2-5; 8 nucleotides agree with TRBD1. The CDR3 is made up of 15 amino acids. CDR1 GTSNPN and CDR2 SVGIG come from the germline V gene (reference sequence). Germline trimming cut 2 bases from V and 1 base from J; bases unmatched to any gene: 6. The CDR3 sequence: CAWSTQTGGQETQYF. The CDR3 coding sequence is TGTGCCTGGAGTACCCAAACAGGGGGCCAAGAGACCCAGTACTTC.

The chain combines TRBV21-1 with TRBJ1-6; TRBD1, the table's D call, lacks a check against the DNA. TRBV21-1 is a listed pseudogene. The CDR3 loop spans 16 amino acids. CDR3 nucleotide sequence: TGTGCCAGCAGCGCCACTCGACAGGTTAAGGCCTCACCCCTCCACTTT. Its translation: CASSATRQVKASPLHF.

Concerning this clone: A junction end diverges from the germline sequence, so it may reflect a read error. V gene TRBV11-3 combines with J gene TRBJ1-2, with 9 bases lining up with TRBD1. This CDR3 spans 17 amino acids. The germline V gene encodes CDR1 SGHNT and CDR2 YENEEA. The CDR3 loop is CASSTGTGNEEDYGHTF. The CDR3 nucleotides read TGTGCCAGCAGCACCGGGACAGGGAACGAGGAAGACTATGGCCACACCTTC.

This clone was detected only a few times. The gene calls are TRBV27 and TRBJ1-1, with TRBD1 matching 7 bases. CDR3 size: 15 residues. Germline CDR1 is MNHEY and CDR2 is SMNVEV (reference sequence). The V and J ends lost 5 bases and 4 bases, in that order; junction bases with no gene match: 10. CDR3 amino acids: CASSTLNRGLTEAFF. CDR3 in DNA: TGTGCCAGCAGTACCCTGAATAGGGGGCTCACTGAAGCTTTCTTT.

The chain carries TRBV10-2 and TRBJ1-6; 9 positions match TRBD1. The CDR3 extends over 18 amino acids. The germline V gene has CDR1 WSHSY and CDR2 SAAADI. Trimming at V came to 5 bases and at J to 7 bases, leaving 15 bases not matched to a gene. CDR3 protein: CASSSYPPDRGENSPLHF. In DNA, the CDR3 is TGCGCCAGCAGTTCGTACCCACCTGACAGGGGGGAGAATTCACCCCTCCACTTT.

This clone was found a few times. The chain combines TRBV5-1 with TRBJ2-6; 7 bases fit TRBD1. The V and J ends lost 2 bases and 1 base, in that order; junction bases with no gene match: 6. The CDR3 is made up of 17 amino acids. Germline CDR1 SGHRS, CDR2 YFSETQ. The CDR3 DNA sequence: TGCGCCAGCAGCTTACAACCACAGGGGTCTGGGGCCAACGTCCTGACTTTC. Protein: CASSLQPQGSGANVLTF.

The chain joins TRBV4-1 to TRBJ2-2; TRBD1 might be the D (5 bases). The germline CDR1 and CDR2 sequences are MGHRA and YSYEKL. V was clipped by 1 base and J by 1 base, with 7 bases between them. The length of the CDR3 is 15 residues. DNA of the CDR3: TGCGCCAGCAGCCAAGCGCAGGGGAACACCGGGGAGCTGTTTTTT. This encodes CASSQAQGNTGELFF.